The 28 T cell receptor beta chains below all came from one sample that was sequenced in a study of blood T cell repertoires in COVID-19 (dated by TCRdb to 2020 to 2021). Library method: the immunoSEQ multiplex PCR assay. Drawn from immuneACCESS, this table holds only the in-frame rearrangements with V and J called that TCRdb kept. Clones are partly lost; checked studies trace under half to an unresolved V gene and leave the rest unexplained. The sample records approximately 250,000 clones, about nine tenths of which are singletons. About 2.2% of the sample is held by the ten biggest clonotypes. Sequenced input: peripheral blood. The receptors were sampled from a man aged 30 to 39 who had recovered from COVID-19.

The rearrangement links TRBV7-2 to TRBJ2-2; no definite D call. CDR1 is SGHTA and CDR2 is FQGNSA in the germline V gene. The CDR3 is made up of 12 amino acids. V lost 3 bases to trimming and J lost 7 bases, with 6 bases between them. CDR3 loop: CASSFRGGELFF. The CDR3 DNA reads TGTGCCAGCAGCTTCAGAGGCGGGGAGCTGTTTTTT.

V usage is TRBV7-2 and J usage is TRBJ1-5; D remains ambiguous. Trimming stripped 3 bases from V and 2 bases from J, with 5 bases between. In germline, CDR1 is SGHTA, CDR2 FQGNSA. There are 13 residues in the CDR3. CDR3 DNA: TGTGCCAGCAGCTTTGCGGGCAATCAGCCCCAGCATTTT. It encodes CASSFAGNQPQHF.

The chain carries TRBV15 and TRBJ1-5; no clear D gene. CDR1 is LNHNV and CDR2 is YYDKDF in the germline V gene (reference sequence). The ends were cut back, 3 bases at V and 4 bases at J, with 19 bases in the middle. The CDR3 length is 17 residues. CDR3 sequence (DNA): TGTGCCACCAGCAGGACCGCTTCTATGAGCGGTAATCAGCCCCAGCATTTT. This translates into CATSRTASMSGNQPQHF.

J is TRBJ2-7 and V is TRBV18, with 7 bases identical to TRBD1. In germline, CDR1 is KGHSH, CDR2 LQKENI. The CDR3 sequence is 14 residues long. The V and J ends lost 4 bases and 3 bases, in that order; junction bases with no gene match: 6. CDR3 loop: CASSLGQDLYEQYF. In nucleotides, the CDR3 is TGTGCCAGCTCACTCGGACAGGACCTCTACGAGCAGTACTTC.

V is TRBV15 and J is TRBJ2-7, with D uncertain. The germline gives CDR1 LNHNV, CDR2 YYDKDF (reference sequence). V lost 2 bases to trimming and J lost 0 bases, with 8 bases between them. CDR3 length equals 14 residues. The CDR3 sequence is CATSRPLSSYEQYF. In DNA, the CDR3 is TGTGCCACCAGCAGACCTCTGAGCTCCTACGAGCAGTACTTC.

V usage is TRBV19 and J usage is TRBJ1-5; TRBD1 matches at 7 bases. Trimming at V came to 1 base and at J to 0 bases, leaving 3 bases not matched to a gene. There are 16 residues in the CDR3. Germline assignment: CDR1 LNHDA and CDR2 SQIVND (reference sequence). The CDR3: CASSIGGGGSNQPQHF. CDR3 coding DNA: TGTGCCAGTAGTATAGGAGGGGGCGGTAGCAATCAGCCCCAGCATTTT.

In this sample, this clone turned up once. The chain links TRBV4-3 to TRBJ2-7, with 7 bases identical to TRBD1. The CDR3 runs 18 residues. J was trimmed by 3 bases and V by 1 base; bases with no gene match: 15. Germline V gene lookup returns CDR1 LGHNA and CDR2 YSLEER. CDR3 region: CASSQGKSETGLFYEQYF. CDR3 nucleotide sequence: TGCGCCAGCAGCCAAGGAAAATCCGAGACAGGGCTCTTCTACGAGCAGTACTTC.

This chain links TRBV7-9 with TRBJ1-3; no definite D call. Germline CDR1 SEHNR, CDR2 FQNEAQ (reference sequence). The CDR3 is 15 residues long. V was cut by 5 bases and J by 0 bases, with 11 bases left in between. The CDR3 nucleotides read TGTGCCAGCAGCCGTTCTTCAGGCTCTGGAAACACCATATATTTT. This translates into CASSRSSGSGNTIYF.

The V call is TRBV19, the J call TRBJ1-6; 9 bases map to TRBD1. Losses at the gene ends were 8 bases for V and 7 bases for J; bases not matched to a gene: 3. Per germline, CDR1 LNHDA and CDR2 SQIVND (reference sequence). There are 13 residues in the CDR3. The CDR3 coding sequence is TGTGCCAGTTCGGACAGGGGAAATTCACCCCTCCACTTT. Translating it yields CASSDRGNSPLHF.

The chain is built from TRBV7-2 and TRBJ1-6; tentative D call: TRBD1 (6 bases). Trimming stripped 5 bases from V and 2 bases from J, with 10 bases between. Germline assignment: CDR1 SGHTA and CDR2 FQGNSA. The CDR3 has 15 amino acids. The CDR3: CASSVPGAYNSPLHF. CDR3 coding DNA: TGTGCCAGCAGCGTCCCAGGGGCCTATAATTCACCCCTCCACTTT.

This clone appeared once. J is TRBJ1-2 and V is TRBV5-1; D unclear. The CDR3 runs to 14 residues. Germline V gene lookup returns CDR1 SGHRS and CDR2 YFSETQ. The V and J ends lost 4 bases and 4 bases respectively, with 14 bases between them. DNA for the CDR3: TGCGCCAGCAGCCCAATTTTGAGCCTCTATGGCTACACCTTC. Amino acids: CASSPILSLYGYTF.

The rearrangement joins TRBV14 to TRBJ2-2, with D unresolved. CDR1 is SGHDN, CDR2 FVKESK, per germline. This CDR3 has 15 amino acids. Deletions cut 1 base from V and 4 bases from J, with 10 bases between. CDR3: CASSQVATFTGELFF. The DNA of the CDR3 is TGTGCCAGCAGCCAAGTCGCGACATTCACCGGGGAGCTGTTTTTT. Looking up the rest from reference TRBV14 and TRBJ2-2 gives the full variable domain: EAGVTQFPSHSVIEKGQTVTLRCDPISGHDNLYWYRRVMGKEIKFLLHFVKESKQDESGMPNNRFLAERTGGTYSTLKVQPAELEDSGVYFCASSQVATFTGELFFGEGSRLTVL.

The gene calls are TRBV7-8 and TRBJ2-3; 8 bases are shared with TRBD2. The V gene's germline CDR1 is SGHVS and CDR2 FQNEAQ. J was trimmed by 3 bases and V by 3 bases; bases with no gene match: 8. This CDR3 has 16 residues. CDR3 in amino acids: CASSLNSGVRTDTQYF. The CDR3 DNA follows: TGTGCCAGCAGCTTGAATAGCGGGGTCCGTACAGATACGCAGTATTTT.

The chain has TRBV6-5 and TRBJ2-2; 11 bases align to TRBD1. CDR1 MNHEY and CDR2 SVGAGI come from the germline V gene. V lost 5 bases, J lost 6 bases, and 5 bases stayed unmatched. The CDR3 has 15 residues. The CDR3 DNA is TGTGCCAGCAGTCAACCGGGACAGGGGGCCGGGGAGCTGTTTTTT. Translated: CASSQPGQGAGELFF.

This chain links TRBV27 with TRBJ2-7, with 7 bases aligning to TRBD1. Germline values: CDR1 MNHEY, CDR2 SMNVEV (reference sequence). V was pared by 2 bases and J by 8 bases, with 12 bases of the junction left unmatched. This CDR3 has 15 residues. In DNA form, the CDR3 reads TGTGCCAGCAGTTTAGGAGGACAGGCTCGTAGTAAGCAGTACTTC. Translation: CASSLGGQARSKQYF.

The chain couples TRBV19 to TRBJ2-1; 8 bases fit TRBD2. Germline CDR1 reads LNHDA; CDR2 reads SQIVND (reference sequence). Trimming removed 8 bases from V and 8 bases from J; junction bases left unmatched: 8. CDR3 length: 13 residues. The CDR3 sequence is CASSPRAGDEQFF. As DNA, the CDR3 is TGTGCCAGTTCCCCTAGAGCGGGGGATGAGCAGTTCTTC.

V gene TRBV30 combines with J gene TRBJ2-7, with a weak D call TRBD2 (6 bases). The CDR3 has 12 amino acids. In germline, CDR1 is GTSNPN, CDR2 SVGIG (reference sequence). V lost 4 bases and J lost 3, with 10 bases in between. The CDR3 DNA is TGTGCCTGGACGACTAGTAGCTACGAGCAGTACTTC. Protein product: CAWTTSSYEQYF.

The CDR3 nucleotides are TGTGCCAGCAGCTTGTCCTGGTCAGGCTCTGGAAACACCATATATTTT. This gives the protein CASSLSWSGSGNTIYF. The rearrangement joins TRBV5-4 to TRBJ1-3; D not resolved. The CDR3 runs to 16 residues. Germline CDR1 reads SGHNT; CDR2 reads YYREEE (reference sequence). V was shortened by 1 base and J by 0 bases, with 11 bases between the two germline ends.

The V gene is TRBV24-1, the J gene TRBJ1-5; 9 bases match TRBD1. This CDR3 has 18 amino acids. J lost 0 bases, V lost 5 bases, and 10 bases had no gene match. The germline V gene has CDR1 KGHDR and CDR2 SFDVKD. This chain's CDR3 is CATSGVAGTGISNQPQHF. CDR3 in DNA: TGTGCCACCAGTGGCGTTGCCGGGACAGGGATTAGCAATCAGCCCCAGCATTTT.

This clone was seen a few times. V is TRBV14 and J is TRBJ2-7; TRBD1 aligns across 7 bases. With V trimmed by 1 base and J by 1 base, 7 bases remained unmatched. The CDR3 length is 16 residues. Germline V gene sequence: CDR1 SGHDN, CDR2 FVKESK. This CDR3 reads CASSQVPGTVSYEQYF. For the CDR3, the DNA is TGTGCCAGCAGCCAAGTCCCCGGGACAGTTTCCTACGAGCAGTACTTC.

This sequence joins TRBV11-2 and TRBJ1-6; the D gene is possibly TRBD1 (5 bases). The germline CDR1 and CDR2 sequences are SGHAT and FQNNGV. Trimming removed 0 bases from V and 8 bases from J, with 11 bases in between. The CDR3 covers 15 residues. The CDR3 reads CASSLDRAMYSPLHF. CDR3 nucleotide sequence: TGTGCCAGCAGCTTAGACAGGGCGATGTATTCACCCCTCCACTTT.

V is TRBV18 and J is TRBJ2-3, with a weak D call TRBD2 (6 bases). The CDR3 runs to 16 residues. Per germline, CDR1 KGHSH and CDR2 LQKENI. Trimming removed 0 bases from V and 2 bases from J, with 12 bases in between. CDR3 in amino acids: CASSPPLGRYTDTQYF. The CDR3 bases are TGTGCCAGCTCACCACCTCTCGGGAGATACACAGATACGCAGTATTTT.

The chain combines TRBV5-4 with TRBJ2-5; D may be TRBD2 (7 bases). Trimming removed 2 bases at V and 4 bases at J, with 18 bases between. Germline V gives CDR1 SGHNT, CDR2 YYREEE (reference sequence). The CDR3 runs to 16 residues. CDR3 protein: CASSFRGSGFGETQYF. CDR3 sequence (DNA): TGTGCCAGCAGCTTCAGGGGTAGCGGGTTTGGAGAGACCCAGTACTTC.

V gene TRBV6-5 combines with J gene TRBJ1-2; TRBD1 matches 11 bases. Losses at the gene ends were 6 bases for V and 2 bases for J; bases not matched to a gene: 5. This CDR3 region has 15 residues. Per the germline V gene, CDR1 is MNHEY and CDR2 is SVGAGI. Here the CDR3 reads CASSPGTGGNYGYTF. CDR3 nucleotide sequence: TGTGCCAGCAGCCCCGGGACAGGGGGGAACTATGGCTACACCTTC.

The chain is built from TRBV9 and TRBJ2-7; TRBD1 matches 7 bases. The CDR3 extends over 14 amino acids. V lost 2 bases and J lost 2; bases outside the gene matches: 4. Germline assignment: CDR1 SGDLS and CDR2 YYNGEE. CDR3 residues: CASSVGQGAYEQYF. In DNA, the CDR3 is TGTGCCAGCAGCGTGGGGCAGGGGGCCTACGAGCAGTACTTC.

V usage is TRBV7-2 and J usage is TRBJ2-5; D is perhaps TRBD2 (6 bases). Trimming removed 3 bases at V and 5 bases at J, with 10 bases between. The CDR3 sequence is 13 residues long. Germline V gene lookup returns CDR1 SGHTA and CDR2 FQGNSA. The CDR3 DNA reads TGTGCCAGCAGCTTGGGGGGTTCTGAGACCCAGTACTTC. Translated: CASSLGGSETQYF.

The V call is TRBV11-2, the J call TRBJ1-1, with a possible D match to TRBD1 (5 bases). The CDR3 has 16 amino acids. V was shortened by 0 bases and J by 4 bases, with 15 bases between the two germline ends. Per the germline V gene, CDR1 is SGHAT and CDR2 is FQNNGV. CDR3 sequence: CASSLDRTTRGTEAFF. In DNA, the CDR3 is TGTGCCAGCAGCTTAGATCGGACAACCCGAGGCACTGAAGCTTTCTTT.

This chain's CDR3 is CASSLGTPTDTQYF. As DNA, the CDR3 is TGTGCCAGCAGCTTAGGGACTCCCACAGATACGCAGTATTTT. V gene TRBV5-5 combines with J gene TRBJ2-3, with a weak D call TRBD2 (6 bases). The V end was cut by 2 bases, the J end by 2 bases, with 9 bases between. The germline V gene has CDR1 SGHKS and CDR2 YYEKEE (reference sequence). This CDR3 has 14 residues.